This T cell receptor (beta chain) was documented in a study of Graves' ophthalmopathy and Graves' hyperthyroidism. General study findings and limits: Blood also held most thyroid clonotypes expanded above 0.001 frequency.

Amplification from RNA transcripts yielded the TCR beta CDR3 regions. In the first round, RT-PCR was carried out with HTBI primers, and a multiplex PCR formed the second round. TCRdb reprocessed the multiplex PCR reads via MiXCR and lists one record per CDR3 protein. Of some 350,000 distinct CDR3 sequences listed, approximately 17% are singletons. The J segment lost 4 bases and the V segment lost 5 bases, leaving 6 bases of the junction unmatched. The CDR3 runs to 15 residues. Looked up from germline, CDR1 is SGHTA and CDR2 is FQGNSA. This clonotype came up many times. What it binds is not known. Sequencing used peripheral blood. The sequence derives from an adult woman with stable Graves' hyperthyroidism. The rearrangement uses TRBV7-2 and TRBJ2-7; 12 bases line up with TRBD2. The CDR3 bases are TGTGCCAGCAGCCCGGGACTAGCGGGCGATTACGAGCAGTACTTC. The encoded protein is CASSPGLAGDYEQYF.